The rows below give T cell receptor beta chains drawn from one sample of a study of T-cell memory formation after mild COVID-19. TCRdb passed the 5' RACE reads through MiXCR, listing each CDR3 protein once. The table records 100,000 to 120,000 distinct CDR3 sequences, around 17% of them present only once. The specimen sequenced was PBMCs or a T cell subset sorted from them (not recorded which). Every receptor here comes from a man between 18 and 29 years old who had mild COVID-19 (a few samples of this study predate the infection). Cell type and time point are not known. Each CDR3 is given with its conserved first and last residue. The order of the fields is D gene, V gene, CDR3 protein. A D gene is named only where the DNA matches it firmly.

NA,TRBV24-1,CATSDPGSRRELFF
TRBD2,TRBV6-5,CASNPGGGKSYNEQFF
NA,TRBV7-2,CASERVGDPTDTQYF
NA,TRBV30,CALIMGSGNTGELFF
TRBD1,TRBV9,CASSKDRGGETQYF
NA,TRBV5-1,CASSFTRQEDYEQFF
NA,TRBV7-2,CASSLGGPTQETQYF
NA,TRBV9,CASSVEEHEQYF
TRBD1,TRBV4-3,CASSQGRGTGYGYTF
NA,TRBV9,CASSIDVDEQFF
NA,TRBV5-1,CASSFPYEQYF
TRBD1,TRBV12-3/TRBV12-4,CASTRDRGETQYF
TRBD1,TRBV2,CAGTGDQETQYF
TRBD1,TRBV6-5,CASSYNRDSVYGYTF
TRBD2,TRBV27,CASSLTGTSPFF
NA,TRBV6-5,CASSYSRGTNEKLFF
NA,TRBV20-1,CSARMATNSYEQYF
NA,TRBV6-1,CASRDILNYGYTF
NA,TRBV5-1,CASSLGNDVAKNIQYF
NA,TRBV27,CASRGLWETQYF
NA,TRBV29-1,CSVGREAGDTQYF
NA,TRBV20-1,CSARGDYRVGQPQHF
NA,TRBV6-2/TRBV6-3,CASSLIGRETQYF
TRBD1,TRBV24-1,CAQPTRGRMNTEAFF
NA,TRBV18,CASSQGVQETQYF
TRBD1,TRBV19,CASSTTGGWGNEQFF
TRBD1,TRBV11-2,CASSLQGFTDTQYF
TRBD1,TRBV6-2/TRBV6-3,CASSSPTGRVGEAFF
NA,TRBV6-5,CASSYSQVGLGDTQYF
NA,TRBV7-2,CASSLPGRPNTEAFF
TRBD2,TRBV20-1,CSAPSGGLTETQYF
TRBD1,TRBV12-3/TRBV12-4,CASSFPSTGTYGYTF
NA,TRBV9,CASSVEPGRSGGYTF
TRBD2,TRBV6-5,CASSYTLAGRGTDTQYF
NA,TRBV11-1,CASSWKSRGAHNEQFF
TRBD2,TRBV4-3,CASSQSSGAPSREQFF
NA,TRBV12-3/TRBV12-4,CASSLYGDTIYF
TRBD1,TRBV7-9,CASSLAGQGTSEQYF
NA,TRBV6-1,CASSERSEAFF
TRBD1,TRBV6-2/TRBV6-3,CASSYIPGQGMRTEAFF
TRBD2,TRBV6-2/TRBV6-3,CASCGGAVEQFF
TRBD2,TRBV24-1,CATSDPGTNSEQFF
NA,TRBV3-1,CASSQLDIQYF
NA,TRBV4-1,CASSRIIGVGTYNEQFF
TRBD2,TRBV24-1,CATSDRRLAGGPADTQYF
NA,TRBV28,CASRGYANTGELFF
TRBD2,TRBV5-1,CASSLGLAGGATGDTQYF
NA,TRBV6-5,CASSPPTESYEQYF
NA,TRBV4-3,CASSQDHLVGQTQYF
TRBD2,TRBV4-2,CASSPTRGGAQEETQYF
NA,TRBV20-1,CSARWGGSTDTQYF
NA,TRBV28,CASSFYTEAFF
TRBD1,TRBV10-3,CAISAPGQAKEQYF
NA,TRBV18,CASSPPVRTDTQYF
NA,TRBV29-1,CSVGSNTEAFF
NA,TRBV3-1,CASSQQGNYGYTF
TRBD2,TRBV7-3,CASSSGTSPYNEQFF
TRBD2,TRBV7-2,CASSLAGTSGANVLTF
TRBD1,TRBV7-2,CASSLGPGRGQGETQYF